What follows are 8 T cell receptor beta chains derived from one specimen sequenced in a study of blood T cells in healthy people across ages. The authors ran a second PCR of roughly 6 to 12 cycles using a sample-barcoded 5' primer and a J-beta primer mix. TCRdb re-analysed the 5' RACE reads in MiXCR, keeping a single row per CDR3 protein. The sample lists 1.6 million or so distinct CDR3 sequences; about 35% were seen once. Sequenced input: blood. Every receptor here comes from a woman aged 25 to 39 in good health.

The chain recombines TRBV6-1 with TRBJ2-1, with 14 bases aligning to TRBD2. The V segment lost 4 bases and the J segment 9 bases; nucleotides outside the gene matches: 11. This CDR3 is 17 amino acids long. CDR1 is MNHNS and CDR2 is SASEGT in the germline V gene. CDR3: CASSGPSGLAGVTEQFF. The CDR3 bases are TGTGCCAGCAGTGGACCTTCGGGACTAGCGGGAGTCACTGAGCAGTTCTTC.

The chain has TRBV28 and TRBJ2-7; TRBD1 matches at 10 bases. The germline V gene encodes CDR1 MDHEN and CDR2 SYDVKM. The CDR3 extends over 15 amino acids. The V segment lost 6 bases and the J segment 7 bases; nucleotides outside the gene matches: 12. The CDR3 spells CASRLGLRGQGEQYF. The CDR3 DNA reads TGTGCCAGCAGACTAGGACTACGGGGACAGGGGGAGCAGTACTTC.

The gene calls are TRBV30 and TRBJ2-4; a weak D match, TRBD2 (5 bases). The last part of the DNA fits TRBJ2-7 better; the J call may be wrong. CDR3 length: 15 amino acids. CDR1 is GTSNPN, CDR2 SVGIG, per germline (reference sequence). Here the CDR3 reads CAWSVRGPRRFEQYF. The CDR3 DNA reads TGTGCCTGGAGTGTAAGAGGACCCCGGAGGTTCGAGCAGTACTTC.

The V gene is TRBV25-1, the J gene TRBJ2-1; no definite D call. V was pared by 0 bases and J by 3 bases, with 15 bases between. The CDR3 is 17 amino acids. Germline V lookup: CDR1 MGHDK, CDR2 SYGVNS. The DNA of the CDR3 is TGTGCCAGCAGTGAATACGCGAGCACTGGCTTCTACAATGAGCAGTTCTTC. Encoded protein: CASSEYASTGFYNEQFF. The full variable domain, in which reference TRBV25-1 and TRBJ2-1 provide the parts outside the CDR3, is EADIYQTPRYLVIGTGKKITLECSQTMGHDKMYWYQQDPGMELHLIHYSYGVNSTEKGDLSSESTVSRIRTEHFPLTLESARPSHTSQYLCASSEYASTGFYNEQFFGPGTRLTVL.

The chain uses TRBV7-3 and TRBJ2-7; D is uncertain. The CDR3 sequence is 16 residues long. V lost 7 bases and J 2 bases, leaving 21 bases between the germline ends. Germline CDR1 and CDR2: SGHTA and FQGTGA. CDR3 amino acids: CASNLESSWRTYEQYF. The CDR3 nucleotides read TGTGCCAGCAACCTTGAGTCCTCCTGGCGGACCTACGAGCAGTACTTC.

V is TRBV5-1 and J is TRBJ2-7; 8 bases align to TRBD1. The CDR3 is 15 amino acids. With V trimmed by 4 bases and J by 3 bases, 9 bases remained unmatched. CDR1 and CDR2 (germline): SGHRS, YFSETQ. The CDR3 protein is CASSPGGQPLYEQYF. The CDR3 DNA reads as TGCGCCAGCAGCCCAGGGGGCCAACCACTCTACGAGCAGTACTTC.

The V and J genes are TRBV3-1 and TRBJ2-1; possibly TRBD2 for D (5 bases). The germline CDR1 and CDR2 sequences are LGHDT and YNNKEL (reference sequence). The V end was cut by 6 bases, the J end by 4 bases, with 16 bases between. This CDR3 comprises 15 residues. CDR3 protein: CASRPAPSGYNEQFF. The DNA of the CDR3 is TGTGCCAGCAGGCCGGCTCCCTCGGGGTACAATGAGCAGTTCTTC.

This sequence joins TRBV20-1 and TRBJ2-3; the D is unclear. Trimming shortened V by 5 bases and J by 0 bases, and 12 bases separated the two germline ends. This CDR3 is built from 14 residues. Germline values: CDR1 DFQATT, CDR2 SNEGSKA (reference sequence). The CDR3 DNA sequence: TGCAGTGCTCCCGGGTCCTCGAGCACAGATACGCAGTATTTT. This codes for CSAPGSSSTDTQYF.